This T cell receptor beta chain was profiled in a study of T cell responses to AZD1222 COVID-19 vaccine. Sequenced by immunoSEQ multiplex PCR; TCRdb stores in-frame clones only, minus some. Counted here are 90,000 to 110,000 clones, approximately 91% occurring once; the ten biggest clones make up about 15%. This clone was observed a single time. The CDR3 consists of 20 residues. Germline CDR1 reads LNHNV; CDR2 reads YYDKDF (reference sequence). V shed 0 bases and J shed 0 bases, with 18 bases lying between them. The sequencing here drew on peripheral blood, taken on day 0 of AZD1222 vaccination. This chain uses TRBV15 with TRBJ2-6; D might be TRBD1 (5 bases). This clonotype was obtained from an adult in good health. The CDR3 nucleotides read TGTGCCACCAGCAGAGACCTTACCGGCAGGGCGAGCTCTGGGGCCAACGTCCTGACTTTC. Translation: CATSRDLTGRASSGANVLTF.